Reported below is one T cell receptor beta chain. Its recognized antigen is unknown. No base quality values were provided; no much bigger clone lies one nucleotide off. TCR beta CDR3 regions were amplified from RNA transcripts. A first-round RT-PCR of the TCR CDR3 used the HTBI primer set with the Qiagen OneStep RT-PCR kit. A second multiplex PCR round built the libraries, followed by size selection and purification. Paired-end sequencing of the libraries was performed with 100 bp reads on an Illumina HiSeq2000. From the authors' description of their analysis: SOAPnuke was used to process the raw data, removing reads that contained adapters or uncalled bases, had a mean Phred below 15, or lacked an exact match to the constant primer or identifier. High-quality paired reads were merged using COPE v1.2.5, and each unique nucleotide sequence was defined as a clonotype. MiTCR v1.1 was used to align the clonotypes against IMGT TRBV, TRBD and TRBJ reference segments. The analysis was restricted to V-J combinations with a frequency above 0.0001, which together covered around 99% of the repertoires. The TCS score was defined as the ratio of F50 (clonal expansion) to E x V (chaos), calculated using BLOSUM62-based TCRdist between CDR3 peptides within each V-J. Welch's t-statistics and random forest reduced 500 to 550 V-J features to 13, which were used in a naive Bayes classifier (R e1071). In TCRdb, the public reads were trimmed at Q25 with fastp and aligned with MiXCR, with productive beta chains retained. Every CDR3 protein is listed once, alongside the most common genes and DNA of its rows. In this record, the V and J calls reflect TCRdb's handling and not the investigators' own analysis. The sample includes 300,000 to 450,000 distinct CDR3 sequences, with under 15% observed a single time. Around a third of the sample is taken by the ten largest.

These data come from a study of T cells in Graves' hyperthyroidism and ophthalmopathy (dated by TCRdb to between 2018 and 2021). Study-level background: Peripheral blood was collected at initial diagnosis, before any treatment. To identify distinguishing TCR V-J signatures, a discovery cohort of about 100 patients was used, comprising roughly 45 with Graves' ophthalmopathy and 57 with stable Graves' hyperthyroidism. Prospective prediction of ophthalmopathy was tested in an independent validation cohort of some 19 hyperthyroidism patients and 17 patients who later progressed to ophthalmopathy. The approximately 98 discovery patients were randomly divided into training and test sets at a 7:3 ratio. In more than 5 Graves' hyperthyroidism patients, the study also compared T-cell repertoires from thyroid tissue with T-cell repertoires from blood. Once sampling was done, hyperthyroidism patients were given methimazole at a starting dose of 30 mg daily, whereas ophthalmopathy patients were given high-dose intravenous methylprednisolone. The paper describes TCR Vbeta CDR3 sequencing of 140 or so peripheral blood samples, made up of approximately 40 ophthalmopathy patients, 70 to 80 hyperthyroidism patients and 17 progressor patients.

CDR1 and CDR2, per the germline V gene, are SGHDN and FVKESK. The CDR3 goes from the cysteine to the phenylalanine over 16 residues. The sequence is cut down to CDR3 DNA, 48 bases in frame from base 1. V and J are truncated by 4 bases and 3 bases respectively, leaving an intervening sequence of 18 bases. Stable Graves' hyperthyroidism was defined as no progression to ophthalmopathy during 18 months of follow-up. The hyperthyroidism patients were between 18 and 65 years old and newly diagnosed, with a disease duration of less than 2 months. Exclusion was applied to patients with uncontrolled infections, other autoimmune diseases, pregnancy or lactation. Diagnoses were based on clinical symptoms, serum thyroxine and TRAb, thyroid ultrasound and orbital computed tomography. PBMCs were isolated from approximately 10 ml of fresh peripheral blood by Ficoll-Paque density gradient centrifugation. Trizol reagent was used to extract total RNA, and RNA quality was then checked on an Agilent 2100 Bioanalyzer.

General findings and caveats noted by the study authors: A model built on a 13 V-J signature distinguished ophthalmopathy from stable hyperthyroidism, reaching around 88% sensitivity and 81% to 83% specificity in cross-validation and 80%/75% in testing. No statistical method was used to set the sample size in advance, and investigators knew the group allocation. In validation, the model predicted progression to ophthalmopathy with about 71% sensitivity and less than 80% specificity, a median of about 6 months before onset. Most expanded thyroid clonotypes (frequency above 0.001) were also found in blood, which suggests that blood repertoires may mirror thyroid immune responses.

This TCR came from a woman aged 25-40 years with Graves' hyperthyroidism. The V and J segments used are TRBV14 and TRBJ1-1; possibly the D gene is TRBD1, per 6 matching bases. The sample was blood. The CDR3 region reads CASSRRGAGGYTEAFF. The bases are TGTGCCAGCAGCCGGCGGGGGGCCGGGGGTTACACTGAAGCTTTCTTT.